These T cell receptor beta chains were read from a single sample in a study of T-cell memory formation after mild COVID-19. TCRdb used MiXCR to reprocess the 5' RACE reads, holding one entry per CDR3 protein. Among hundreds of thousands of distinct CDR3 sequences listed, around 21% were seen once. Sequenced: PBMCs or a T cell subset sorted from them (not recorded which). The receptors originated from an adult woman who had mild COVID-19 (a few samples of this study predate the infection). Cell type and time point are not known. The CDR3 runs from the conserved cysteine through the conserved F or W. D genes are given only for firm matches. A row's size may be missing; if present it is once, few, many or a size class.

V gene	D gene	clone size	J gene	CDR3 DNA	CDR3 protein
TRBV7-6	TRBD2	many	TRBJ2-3	TGTGCCAGCAGCTTAGGGACTAGCGGGACGACAGATACGCAGTATTTT	CASSLGTSGTTDTQYF
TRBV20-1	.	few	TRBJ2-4	TGCAGTGCTACCCTGTACAGCGCGACTAAGAAAAACATTCAGTACTTC	CSATLYSATKKNIQYF
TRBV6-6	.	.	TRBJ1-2	TGTGCCAGCAGTTACTACCCCTCAGGGTATGGCTACACCTTC	CASSYYPSGYGYTF
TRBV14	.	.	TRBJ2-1	TGTGCCAGCAGACCCGGGGACACTGTCTGGCAGTTCTTC	CASRPGDTVWQFF
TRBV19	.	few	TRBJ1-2	TGTGCCAGTAGTATAGATTGGCGGCCCACGGCTGGCTACACCTTC	CASSIDWRPTAGYTF
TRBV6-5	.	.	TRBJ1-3	TGTGCCAGCAGTTACGGGGGTTCTGGAAACACCATATATTTT	CASSYGGSGNTIYF
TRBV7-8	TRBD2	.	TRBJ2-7	TGTGCCAGCAGGTCCTCGTTGGGGCGGGAGGGATACGAGCAGTACTTC	CASRSSLGREGYEQYF
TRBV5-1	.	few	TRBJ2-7	TGCGCCAGCGCTACAGTATGGGGGCCCTCCTACGAGCAGTACTTC	CASATVWGPSYEQYF
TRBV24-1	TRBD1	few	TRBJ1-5	TGTGCCACCAGTGAACAGGGGGTGGGCAATCAGCCCCAGCATTTT	CATSEQGVGNQPQHF
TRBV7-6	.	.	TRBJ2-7	TGTGCCAGCAGCGCCGGACCCAGAGACGAGCAGTACTTC	CASSAGPRDEQYF
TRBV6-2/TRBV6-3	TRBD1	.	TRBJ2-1	TGTGCCAGCAGTTGGGGGACAGACTACAATGAGCAGTTCTTC	CASSWGTDYNEQFF
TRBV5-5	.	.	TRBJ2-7	TGTGCCAGCAGCCTTAGGAGCGCCTACGAGCAGTACTTC	CASSLRSAYEQYF
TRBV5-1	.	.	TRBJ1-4	TGCGCCAGCAGCTTGGCCGGAAGGGTTCGGGATGAAAAACTGTTTTTT	CASSLAGRVRDEKLFF
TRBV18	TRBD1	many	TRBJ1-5	TGTGCCAGCTCAGCGACAGGGGGCAATCAGCCCCAGCATTTT	CASSATGGNQPQHF
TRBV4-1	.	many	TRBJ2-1	TGCGCCAGCAGCCAATTAGGGGCTACTAACTACAATGAGCAGTTCTTC	CASSQLGATNYNEQFF
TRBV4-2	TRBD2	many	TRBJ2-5	TGTGCCAGCAGCCAAGAGGCACTAGCGGGGGCCCAAGGTACCCAGTACTTC	CASSQEALAGAQGTQYF
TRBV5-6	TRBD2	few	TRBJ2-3	TGTGCCAGCAGCCTAACTAGCGGCACCAAATCTAGCACAGATACGCAGTATTTT	CASSLTSGTKSSTDTQYF
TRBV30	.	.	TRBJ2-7	TGTGCCTGGAGTGTAGGGGCAGAGGGCCACGAGCAGTACTTC	CAWSVGAEGHEQYF
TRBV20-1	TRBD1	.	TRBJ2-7	TGCAGTGCTAGAAGGGACAGGGTGAACGAGCAGTACTTC	CSARRDRVNEQYF
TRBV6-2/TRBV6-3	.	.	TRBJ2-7	TGTGCCAGCAGTTACGATGAGAGCTCCTACGAGCAGTACTTC	CASSYDESSYEQYF
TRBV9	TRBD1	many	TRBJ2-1	TGTGCCAGCAGCGCCCCGGGACAGGGCTCCTACAATGAGCAGTTCTTC	CASSAPGQGSYNEQFF
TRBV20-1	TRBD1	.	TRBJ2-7	TGCAGTGCTAGAGATGGGACAGGGACGGCCGAGCAGTACTTC	CSARDGTGTAEQYF
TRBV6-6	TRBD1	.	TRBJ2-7	TGTGCCAGCAGTTATCAGACAGGGTACTACGAGCAGTACTTC	CASSYQTGYYEQYF
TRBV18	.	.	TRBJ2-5	TGTGCCAGCTCACCATTGGGAGTACGGGAGACCCAGTACTTC	CASSPLGVRETQYF
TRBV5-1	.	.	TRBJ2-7	TGCGCCAGCAGCCTAGCAATCAGGACAGATAAGCTAAGCTCCTACGAGCAGTACTTC	CASSLAIRTDKLSSYEQYF
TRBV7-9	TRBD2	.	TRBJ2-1	TGTGCCAGCAGCCGACGAGCGGCGGGAGCTTCCCGTTACAATGAGCAGTTCTTC	CASSRRAAGASRYNEQFF
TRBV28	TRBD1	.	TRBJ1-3	TGTGCCAGCAAGGGACAGCGTCTCTCTGGAAACACCATATATTTT	CASKGQRLSGNTIYF
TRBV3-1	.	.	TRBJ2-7	TGTGCCAGCAGCCGGGGAGTCTACGAGCAGTACTTC	CASSRGVYEQYF
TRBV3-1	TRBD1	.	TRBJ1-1	TGTGCCAGCAGCCATCTACAGGGGATTGGGACTGAAGCTTTCTTT	CASSHLQGIGTEAFF
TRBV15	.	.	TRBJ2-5	TGTGCCACCAGCAGAGATCTTATACGGGGAGAGACCCAGTACTTC	CATSRDLIRGETQYF
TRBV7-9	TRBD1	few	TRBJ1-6	TGTGCCAGCAGCGCCGACAGGGCATATTCACCCCTCCACTTT	CASSADRAYSPLHF
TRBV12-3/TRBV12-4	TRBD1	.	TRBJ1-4	TGTGCCAGCAGCGCGACAGGGCCGAGGGAAAAACTGTTTTTT	CASSATGPREKLFF
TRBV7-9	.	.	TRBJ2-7	TGTGCCAGCAGCTTCGAGTTTTTCTACGAGCAGTACTTC	CASSFEFFYEQYF
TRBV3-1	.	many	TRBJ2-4	TGTGCCAGCAGCCAAGGGGGGGCCGGCAAAAACATTCAGTACTTC	CASSQGGAGKNIQYF
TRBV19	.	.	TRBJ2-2	TGTGCCAGTAGTATCTTTTCCAGCGTCGACGGGGAGCTGTTTTTT	CASSIFSSVDGELFF